Each of the 26 T cell receptor beta chains below was sequenced from the same sample in a study of a mutant IDH1 vaccine in newly diagnosed glioma. Time point specified: week 47, end of study. Each dose of the vaccine consisted of 300 ug of mutant IDH1 20-mer peptide, with topical imiquimod. Sequencing was performed with immunoSEQ multiplex PCR; in TCRdb, only in-frame clones are kept and a portion is missing. The data show about 34,000 clones, with approximately 87% seen just once and about 11% held by the top ten. The antigens these receptors bind are not known. Sequencing was performed on PBMCs, taken from a glioma patient whose treatment included an IDH1 peptide vaccine. The receptors were sampled from a woman aged 30 to 39 with glioma.

The sample holds one count of this clone. The rearrangement joins TRBV15 to TRBJ2-1; D not resolved. CDR1 and CDR2 (germline): LNHNV, YYDKDF (reference sequence). The CDR3 is 14 residues long. Trimming took 3 bases from V and 2 from J, leaving 8 bases between them. DNA of the CDR3: TGTGCCACCAGCAGCGGGCAGGCCTACAATGAGCAGTTCTTC. The encoded protein is CATSSGQAYNEQFF.

The chain employs TRBV19 and TRBJ1-1; maybe TRBD1 (6 bases). The CDR3 consists of 14 residues. The ends were cut back, 4 bases at V and 4 bases at J, with 13 bases in the middle. Germline loops: CDR1 LNHDA, CDR2 SQIVND (reference sequence). CDR3 region: CASSRRGRGTEAFF. CDR3 nucleotides: TGTGCCAGTAGTAGGCGGGGGCGAGGCACTGAAGCTTTCTTT. The full variable domain, completed using reference TRBV19 and TRBJ1-1, is DGGITQSPKYLFRKEGQNVTLSCEQNLNHDAMYWYRQDPGQGLRLIYYSQIVNDFQKGDIAEGYSVSREKKESFPLTVTSAQKNPTAFYLCASSRRGRGTEAFFGQGTRLTVV.

The V gene is TRBV5-6, the J gene TRBJ2-5, with 10 bases lining up with TRBD2. The V and J ends lost 4 bases and 3 bases, in that order; junction bases with no gene match: 6. This CDR3 is 15 amino acids long. CDR1 is SGHDT, CDR2 YYEEEE, per germline. The CDR3 DNA follows: TGTGCCAGCAGCCACCAGCGGGGGGGCGAAGAGACCCAGTACTTC. As protein: CASSHQRGGEETQYF. The variable domain in full, with the rest retrieved from reference TRBV5-6 and TRBJ2-5, is DAGVTQSPTHLIKTRGQQVTLRCSPKSGHDTVSWYQQALGQGPQFIFQYYEEEERQRGNFPDRFSGHQFPNYSSELNVNALLLGDSALYLCASSHQRGGEETQYFGPGTRLLVL.

The chain employs TRBV5-6 and TRBJ2-5; D may match TRBD1 or TRBD2 (5 bases each). The CDR3 is 17 amino acids. Germline loops: CDR1 SGHDT, CDR2 YYEEEE. Trimming cost V 2 bases and J 5 bases, with 22 bases left between them. CDR3 nucleotide sequence: TGTGCCAGCAGCTTTTCTAGAGGGGCGGCATCCTGGGAGACCCAGTACTTC. Translation: CASSFSRGAASWETQYF.

This sequence joins TRBV19 and TRBJ1-1, with D possibly matching TRBD1 (5 bases). The CDR3 runs 17 residues. From germline, CDR1 is LNHDA and CDR2 SQIVND (reference sequence). The ends were cut back, 6 bases at V and 0 bases at J, with 20 bases in the middle. The chain's CDR3 is CASSQTLSGGLNTEAFF. CDR3 nucleotide sequence: TGTGCCAGTAGCCAAACCCTTTCCGGGGGTTTGAACACTGAAGCTTTCTTT.

This chain connects TRBV19 to TRBJ2-3; TRBD2 is a possible D gene (6 bases). The CDR3 runs to 18 residues. Trimming shortened V by 2 bases and J by 1 base, and 19 bases separated the two germline ends. Germline lookup yields CDR1 LNHDA and CDR2 SQIVND (reference sequence). In DNA form, the CDR3 reads TGTGCCAGTAGTATATCTCCCTTCAGTGGAGGGGGCACAGATACGCAGTATTTT. It translates to CASSISPFSGGGTDTQYF.

The V gene is TRBV5-5, the J gene TRBJ2-5; the D gene is possibly TRBD2 (5 bases). The CDR3 has 15 residues. Trimming left V 2 bases short and J 1 base short, with 12 bases between. Germline V lookup: CDR1 SGHKS, CDR2 YYEKEE (reference sequence). The CDR3 here is CASSFGVLGQETQYF. DNA of the CDR3: TGTGCCAGCAGCTTCGGGGTTTTAGGCCAAGAGACCCAGTACTTC.

The gene calls are TRBV15 and TRBJ2-7, with a possible D match to TRBD1 (5 bases). This CDR3 is built from 17 residues. CDR1 and CDR2 (germline): LNHNV, YYDKDF (reference sequence). V lost 0 bases and J 5 bases, leaving 20 bases between the germline ends. The DNA for the CDR3 is TGTGCCACCAGCAGAGATCGTTTAACCCAGGGAAAACACGAGCAGTACTTC. It is translated as CATSRDRLTQGKHEQYF. Drawing the rest from reference TRBV15 and TRBJ2-7, the complete variable domain is DAMVIQNPRYQVTQFGKPVTLSCSQTLNHNVMYWYQQKSSQAPKLLFHYYDKDFNNEADTPDNFQSRRPNTSFCFLDIRSPGLGDTAMYLCATSRDRLTQGKHEQYFGPGTRLTVT.

V is TRBV18 and J is TRBJ2-7; D is tentatively TRBD1 or TRBD2 (6 bases each). This CDR3 region has 13 residues. Per germline, CDR1 KGHSH and CDR2 LQKENI. With 4 bases removed from V and 0 bases from J, the gap between germline ends came to 7 bases. CDR3 in amino acids: CASSQGGSYEQYF. The CDR3 DNA sequence: TGTGCCAGCTCACAGGGGGGCTCCTACGAGCAGTACTTC.

The gene calls are TRBV5-6 and TRBJ1-2; D gene unclear. Trimming took 7 bases from V and 8 from J, leaving 12 bases between them. CDR3 length equals 11 residues. CDR1 is SGHDT, CDR2 YYEEEE, per germline. CDR3 sequence (DNA): TGTGCCAGCGCTACTGAAGACGGCTACACCTTC. It translates to CASATEDGYTF.

V is TRBV5-5 and J is TRBJ1-2, with TRBD1 as a possible D gene (5 bases). Germline V gene data show CDR1 as SGHKS and CDR2 as YYEKEE (reference sequence). Trimming removed 4 bases at V and 2 bases at J, with 18 bases between. The CDR3 spans 16 residues. The CDR3 reads CASSPQAAGGNYGYTF. The CDR3, as DNA: TGTGCCAGCAGCCCCCAAGCTGCCGGGGGGAACTATGGCTACACCTTC.

This clone was counted once. V usage is TRBV7-6 and J usage is TRBJ2-5, with 11 bases aligning to TRBD2. Germline lookup yields CDR1 SGHVS and CDR2 FNYEAQ. The ends lost 3 bases at V and 3 bases at J; junction bases unmatched: 9. CDR3 size: 17 residues. CDR3 coding DNA: TGTGCCAGCAGCTTTCCCTTAGCGGGGGGGCCTAAAGAGACCCAGTACTTC. Its translation is CASSFPLAGGPKETQYF.

The chain carries TRBV4-1 and TRBJ2-3, with unresolved D. The CDR3 contains 12 residues. The V gene's germline CDR1 is MGHRA and CDR2 YSYEKL. V lost 4 bases, J lost 6 bases, and 8 bases lay in between. CDR3 in amino acids: CASSRVGDTQYF. In DNA form, the CDR3 reads TGCGCCAGCAGCCGTGTTGGGGATACGCAGTATTTT.

This chain connects TRBV5-4 to TRBJ2-4; D is unclear. Trimming shortened V by 1 base and J by 8 bases, and 13 bases separated the two germline ends. Per germline, CDR1 SGHNT and CDR2 YYREEE (reference sequence). This CDR3 is built from 14 residues. CDR3 coding DNA: TGTGCCAGCAGCTTGATGGCAGGAGAGGACATTCAGTACTTC. Translation gives CASSLMAGEDIQYF.

This clone is classed as medium-sized. The V call is TRBV10-3, the J call TRBJ1-1, with unresolved D. V gave up 4 bases and J gave up 7 bases, with 16 bases separating them. Germline V gives CDR1 ENHRY, CDR2 SYGVKD. This CDR3 has 14 amino acids. CDR3 in DNA: TGTGCCATCAGTGTCCAGGCTCGCTCCCTTGAAGCTTTCTTT. As protein: CAISVQARSLEAFF.

The chain combines TRBV6-6 with TRBJ2-5; no firm D call. The CDR3 runs to 13 residues. Trimming stripped 2 bases from V and 7 bases from J, with 11 bases between. Germline assignment: CDR1 MNHNY and CDR2 SVGAGI (reference sequence). CDR3 amino acids: CASSYELVRTQYF. DNA of the CDR3: TGTGCCAGCAGTTACGAATTGGTACGGACCCAGTACTTC.

The chain links TRBV9 to TRBJ2-1; 11 bases are shared with TRBD2. The CDR3 totals 15 residues. V shed 0 bases, J shed 7 bases, and the junction held 3 bases outside the gene matches. Germline V gives CDR1 SGDLS, CDR2 YYNGEE. CDR3 region: CASSVVAGGRNEQFF. The DNA for the CDR3 is TGTGCCAGCAGCGTAGTAGCGGGGGGGCGTAATGAGCAGTTCTTC.

The chain carries TRBV5-5 and TRBJ1-1, with no clear D. The germline CDR1 and CDR2 sequences are SGHKS and YYEKEE (reference sequence). V was pared by 4 bases and J by 0 bases, with 16 bases between. This CDR3 has 16 amino acids. CDR3 region: CASSPRTVALNTEAFF. CDR3 DNA: TGTGCCAGCAGCCCACGTACAGTAGCTCTGAACACTGAAGCTTTCTTT.

The J gene is TRBJ2-2, the V gene TRBV30; 7 bases agree with TRBD2. CDR1 and CDR2 (germline): GTSNPN, SVGIG (reference sequence). The CDR3 has 17 amino acids. With V trimmed by 4 bases and J by 6 bases, 17 bases remained unmatched. The CDR3 coding sequence is TGTGCCTGGAAATACGGGCTAAGCGGGGTAGGAGCCGGGGAGCTGTTTTTT. Translated: CAWKYGLSGVGAGELFF.

This chain uses TRBV5-8 with TRBJ2-3; 7 positions match TRBD1. This CDR3 is 14 amino acids long. The V gene's germline CDR1 is SGHTS and CDR2 YDEGEE. The J segment lost 1 base and the V segment lost 5 bases, leaving 4 bases of the junction unmatched. Here the CDR3 reads CASSHGQGTDTQYF. The CDR3 region has the DNA TGTGCCAGCAGTCATGGACAGGGCACAGATACGCAGTATTTT.

The V call is TRBV5-1, the J call TRBJ2-6; a possible D gene is TRBD1 (5 bases). Trimming removed 1 base at V and 0 bases at J, with 8 bases between. There are 16 residues in the CDR3. Germline V lookup: CDR1 SGHRS, CDR2 YFSETQ. In DNA form, the CDR3 reads TGCGCCAGCAGCTTGAGGGGCCTCTCTGGGGCCAACGTCCTGACTTTC. It codes for CASSLRGLSGANVLTF.

This chain connects TRBV5-4 to TRBJ1-2; D call uncertain. The CDR3 runs 14 residues. V lost 3 bases to trimming and J lost 2 bases, with 11 bases between them. Germline assignment: CDR1 SGHNT and CDR2 YYREEE (reference sequence). The CDR3 nucleotides read TGTGCCAGCAGCTACCGGGAGGCGAACTATGGCTACACCTTC. It specifies CASSYREANYGYTF.

The gene calls are TRBV10-3 and TRBJ1-1; TRBD1 is a possible D gene (6 bases). The CDR3 is made up of 17 amino acids. CDR1 ENHRY and CDR2 SYGVKD come from the germline V gene. V lost 1 base and J lost 0, with 15 bases in between. This CDR3 reads CAISELDSAPMNTEAFF. CDR3 sequence (DNA): TGTGCCATCAGTGAGTTGGACAGCGCCCCCATGAACACTGAAGCTTTCTTT.

This chain joins TRBV18 and TRBJ1-2; the D gene is possibly TRBD1 (6 bases). CDR1 is KGHSH and CDR2 is LQKENI in the germline V gene. The CDR3 is 13 amino acids. Trimming took 1 base from V and 9 from J, leaving 12 bases between them. CDR3 bases: TGTGCCAGCTCACCACAGGGGACAAATCGCTACACCTTC. This encodes CASSPQGTNRYTF.

This clone was observed a few times. The chain carries TRBV7-8 and TRBJ2-2, with 10 bases aligning to TRBD1. This CDR3 contains 16 residues. Trimming at V came to 1 base and at J to 5 bases, leaving 4 bases not matched to a gene. Germline V gene lookup returns CDR1 SGHVS and CDR2 FQNEAQ. The CDR3 DNA reads as TGTGCCAGCAGCTTAGGTGGACAGGGGGTAACCGGGGAGCTGTTTTTT. This sequence encodes CASSLGGQGVTGELFF.

This clone was seen once. The rearrangement joins TRBV6-5 to TRBJ1-5; TRBD1 agrees at 8 bases. Germline CDR1 reads MNHEY; CDR2 reads SVGAGI. CDR3 length: 14 amino acids. Trimming at V came to 6 bases and at J to 4 bases, leaving 5 bases not matched to a gene. The CDR3 nucleotides read TGTGCCAGCAGCCGGACAGGGTGGAATCAGCCCCAGCATTTT. Its translation: CASSRTGWNQPQHF.